These 9 T cell receptor beta chains originate from one sample sequenced in a study of tumor-infiltrating lymphocytes in primary liver carcinoma. The input was 500 ng total RNA; TCR beta cDNA was made from it with a constant-region primer. Construction of TCR beta libraries relied on three successive nested multiplex PCR rounds employing slightly modified ARM-PCR. The first two PCR rounds used TRBV1-TRBV30 primers with a Cbeta primer, roughly 10 cycles each. Each CDR3 protein is one row after TCRdb ran MiXCR on the multiplex PCR reads. The data contain hundreds of thousands of distinct CDR3 sequences, roughly three fifths of them seen just once; the ten biggest clones take up about 18%. Researchers drew blood RNA from unsorted whole blood and extracted germline DNA as well. Sequencing used peripheral blood. The receptors originated from a woman aged 30 to 39 with primary liver carcinoma and hepatitis B virus infection.

The chain links TRBV7-9 to TRBJ1-3, with D tentatively TRBD1 (6 bases). Germline CDR1 and CDR2: SEHNR and FQNEAQ (reference sequence). This CDR3 has 15 amino acids. With 4 bases removed from V and 0 bases from J, the gap between germline ends came to 10 bases. The chain's CDR3 is CASSWRTASGNTIYF. As DNA, the CDR3 is TGTGCCAGCAGCTGGCGGACAGCCTCTGGAAACACCATATATTTT.

Concerning this clonotype itself: A much larger clone is a single base away; this may be a read error. This chain joins TRBV6-5 and TRBJ2-7; D perhaps matches TRBD2 (5 bases). V was pared by 2 bases and J by 0 bases, with 17 bases between. CDR1 is MNHEY and CDR2 is SVGAGI in the germline V gene. CDR3 size: 17 residues. CDR3 in DNA: TGTGCCAGCAGTTACCCCGAGGGAGCGTGGAGCTCCTACGAGCAGTACTTC. Its translation: CASSYPEGAWSSYEQYF.

This clonotype was picked up one time. Relative to the germline gene, one junction end is altered; a read error may explain this. This rearrangement joins TRBV7-9 to TRBJ2-1; tentatively, D is TRBD1 or TRBD2 (6 bases each). The CDR3 length is 13 residues. In germline, CDR1 is SEHNR, CDR2 FQNEAQ (reference sequence). The chain's CDR3 is CAPDSLAFHEQFF. CDR3 DNA: TGTGCCCCGGACAGTCTAGCGTTCCATGAACAGTTCTTC.

V and J are TRBV4-3 and TRBJ2-1, with TRBD2 matching 9 bases. CDR1 is LGHNA, CDR2 YSLEER, per germline. The ends lost 0 bases at V and 7 bases at J; junction bases unmatched: 13. The CDR3 has 18 amino acids. CDR3 loop: CASSQDSPGLATRNEQFF. CDR3 in DNA: TGCGCCAGCAGCCAAGACTCTCCGGGACTAGCAACTCGGAATGAGCAGTTCTTC.

This clonotype was observed many times. The rearrangement links TRBV12-3 or TRBV12-4 to TRBJ2-5; perhaps D is TRBD1 or TRBD2 (6 bases each). The CDR3 is 15 amino acids. The germline V and J ends were trimmed by 6 bases and 4 bases, with 18 bases remaining between them. The CDR3 loop reads CASRSRRTGAETQYF. The CDR3 bases are TGTGCCAGCAGGTCCCGGCGCACGGGGGCAGAGACCCAGTACTTC.

This clonotype has a count of ten or more. V is TRBV29-1 and J is TRBJ2-2; tentative D call: TRBD2 (5 bases). Germline loops: CDR1 SQVTM, CDR2 ANQGSEA. Trimming stripped 6 bases from V and 0 bases from J, with 14 bases between. The CDR3 is made up of 15 amino acids. CDR3 residues: CSVIQIGANTGELFF. The CDR3 DNA is TGCAGCGTCATACAGATCGGGGCGAACACCGGGGAGCTGTTTTTT.

This chain uses TRBV28 with TRBJ2-1, with unresolved D. This CDR3 contains 13 residues. V was shortened by 5 bases and J by 10 bases, with 15 bases between the two germline ends. The V gene's germline CDR1 is MDHEN and CDR2 SYDVKM. The CDR3 DNA is TGTGCCAGCAGTCTAACGGGTGTCAAGGAGCAGTTCTTC. Translation: CASSLTGVKEQFF.

The rearrangement uses TRBV6-2 or TRBV6-3 and TRBJ1-1, with 8 bases lining up with TRBD1. Germline V gene lookup returns CDR1 MNHEY and CDR2 SVGEGT. The V segment lost 6 bases and the J segment 5 bases; nucleotides outside the gene matches: 17. CDR3 length: 17 amino acids. The CDR3 spells CASRIASPRGRGTEAFF. The DNA of the CDR3 is TGTGCCAGCAGAATAGCGTCCCCCAGGGGGCGGGGAACTGAAGCTTTCTTT.

This clonotype has a single count. The junction shows a germline mismatch at one end, possibly a read error. The chain joins TRBV6-4 to TRBJ1-5, with D possibly matching TRBD1 (6 bases). The CDR3 is made up of 13 amino acids. Germline lookup yields CDR1 MRHNA and CDR2 SNTAGT. CDR3 in amino acids: CASPDDRNQPQLF. CDR3 bases: TGTGCCAGCCCTGACGACAGGAATCAGCCCCAGCTTTTT.